The clone carrying this T cell receptor (beta chain) was counted a few times. What it binds is unknown. This specimen belongs to a study of cytomegalovirus exposure and HLA in healthy donors. Regarding the study as a whole: TCR beta chain V- and J-gene trimming was linked, in a later analysis, to a missense variant in DCLRE1C. Differences between HLA loci emerged in a later analysis of TCR association rates, with DRB1 most and HLA-C fewest. Among donors in an Asian-associated ancestry cluster, a later analysis reportedly found fewer N-insertions than the roughly 680-donor mean. On later analysis, the bulk of CMV-associated TCR beta chains appeared to be HLA-restricted.

Primers for the PCR totalled 60 Vbeta and 13 Jbeta. Method: immunoSEQ multiplex PCR; TCRdb's copy keeps in-frame clones and lacks some. The sample carries around 52,000 clones, approximately 83% recorded once. The germline CDR1 and CDR2 sequences are SGHNT and YYREEE (reference sequence). Germline trimming cut 1 base from V and 4 bases from J; bases unmatched to any gene: 1. This CDR3 is built from 13 residues. The chain links TRBV5-4 to TRBJ1-2; 7 positions match TRBD1. This receptor was taken from a man aged 35 to 55 in good health and CMV-seronegative. What was sequenced was PBMCs. CDR3 coding DNA: TGTGCCAGCAGCTTGAAGGGGGCCTATGGCTACACCTTC. This gives the protein CASSLKGAYGYTF.